These 3 T cell receptor beta chains came from one sample sequenced in a study of CD8 T cells in ankylosing spondylitis. In TCRdb, the 5' RACE reads were re-called with MiXCR into one record per CDR3 protein. The table has fewer than 130,000 distinct CDR3 sequences, about 25% seen once. The sample taken for sequencing was synovial fluid, either unsorted or a sorted T cell fraction (not recorded which). The receptors derive from a male donor with ankylosing spondylitis.

The rearrangement uses TRBV5-1 and TRBJ2-1; D is possibly TRBD1 (5 bases). The CDR3 sequence is 14 residues long. With 1 base removed from V and 5 bases from J, the gap between germline ends came to 10 bases. The V gene's germline CDR1 is SGHRS and CDR2 YFSETQ. The CDR3 reads CASSLNGAHNEQFF. In nucleotides, the CDR3 is TGCGCCAGCAGCTTGAATGGGGCCCACAATGAGCAGTTCTTC.

The chain joins TRBV5-1 to TRBJ2-4; TRBD1 might be the D (6 bases). This CDR3 is built from 14 residues. The ends were cut back, 0 bases at V and 7 bases at J, with 11 bases in the middle. Germline lookup yields CDR1 SGHRS and CDR2 YFSETQ. CDR3 amino acids: CASSLGGPENIQYF. In nucleotides, the CDR3 is TGCGCCAGCAGCTTGGGGGGGCCGGAGAACATTCAGTACTTC.

The chain employs TRBV20-1 and TRBJ1-2; D gene unclear. Trimming pared 3 bases from V and 8 bases from J, leaving 16 bases between. Germline V gene lookup returns CDR1 DFQATT and CDR2 SNEGSKA (reference sequence). The CDR3 extends over 13 amino acids. The CDR3 spells CSASATAMGGYTF. The CDR3 region has the DNA TGCAGTGCTAGTGCAACAGCCATGGGCGGCTACACCTTC.